The source of this T cell receptor beta chain is a study of Ad26.COV2.S vaccination and SARS-CoV-2 variants. Study context: Donor got 5x10^10 or 1x10^11 viral particles of Ad26.COV2.S.

Only in-frame clones appear in the TCRdb table, and some are missing; sequencing was by immunoSEQ multiplex PCR. Of about 330,000 clones in the sample, roughly 90% were seen once. Sample treatment: around 19 received Ad26.COV2.S at low or high dose, single or two shots; five or six received placebo; per-sample allocation not given. After the first vaccine or placebo injection, samples were drawn on day 63. Findings of the study overall: Vaccinees and placebo recipients showed similar non-spike TCR breadth. Once vaccination had occurred, spike-specific CD8+ and CD4+ T cell responses reportedly showed substantial breadth.

Germline CDR1 and CDR2: LNHDA and SQIVND (reference sequence). The CDR3 contains 14 residues. V was trimmed by 7 bases and J by 6 bases, leaving 17 bases between them. This clone appeared a single time. The target antigen is unknown. Sequenced here: peripheral blood, sampled in a trial of Ad26.COV2.S vaccine versus placebo. This clonotype was obtained from a person aged 18-60 years who received the Ad26.COV2.S COVID-19 vaccine or a placebo. The gene calls are TRBV19 and TRBJ2-3; a weak D match, TRBD1 (5 bases). The CDR3 protein is CASTSWGRWDTQYF. CDR3 DNA: TGTGCCAGTACCTCGTGGGGCAGGTGGGATACGCAGTATTTT.